Here is one TCR beta chain with its context. As yet, its antigen is unknown. These data are taken from a study of cytomegalovirus exposure and HLA in healthy donors. Study results and caveats: In vitro assays verified that a few CMV-associated chains recognized CMV antigens specifically. In a later analysis, V- and J-gene trimming of beta chains associated with a DCLRE1C missense variant, replicated independently.

The primer mix had 60 Vbeta and 13 Jbeta primers. Libraries were prepared by immunoSEQ multiplex PCR; TCRdb keeps only in-frame clonotypes and omits some of them. Here the sample spans about 130,000 clones, 60% to 80% being singletons. Trimming took off 2 bases at V and 3 bases at J, with 2 bases between the two ends. The CDR3 has 11 amino acids. The germline V gene has CDR1 SEHNR and CDR2 FQNEAQ (reference sequence). The V call is TRBV7-9, the J call TRBJ2-7; D call uncertain. Sequencing input: PBMCs. The receptor's source is a woman in her fifties or sixties in good health and CMV-seropositive. Written as DNA, the CDR3 is TGTGCCAGCAGCTTATACTACGAGCAGTACTTC. As protein: CASSLYYEQYF. Full variable domain (missing parts from reference TRBV7-9 and TRBJ2-7): DTGVSQNPRHKITKRGQNVTFRCDPISEHNRLYWYRQTLGQGPEFLTYFQNEAQLEKSRLLSDRFSAERPKGSFSTLEIQRTEQGDSAMYLCASSLYYEQYFGPGTRLTVT.